The 17 T cell receptor beta chains given below trace back to one sample, sequenced in a study of preoperative IRX-2 immunotherapy in early breast cancer. Sample treatment: preoperative locoregional IRX-2 cytokine immunotherapy. The repertoire was sequenced with immunoSEQ multiplex PCR; TCRdb's copy has only in-frame clones and lacks some. This sample carries 4,000 or so clones, 69% of them seen once, and the ten largest clones take approximately 12%. The sequenced sample was tumor tissue, obtained after IRX-2 immunotherapy. All receptors derive from a human donor with breast cancer.

This clone was seen a few times. V usage is TRBV6-8 and J usage is TRBJ2-1, with 9 bases that match TRBD2. Unmatched junction bases numbered 3, after V lost 5 bases and J lost 4 bases. The length of the CDR3 is 14 residues. Germline loops: CDR1 MNHGY, CDR2 SAAAGT. In DNA form, the CDR3 reads TGTGCCAGCAGTGACCTAGCGGGGTACAATGAGCAGTTCTTC. It specifies CASSDLAGYNEQFF.

The table lists this clone with a few counts. The V gene is TRBV19, the J gene TRBJ2-7; 9 nucleotides line up with TRBD1. Germline CDR1 is LNHDA and CDR2 is SQIVND (reference sequence). The junction had 10 bases not matched to a gene; V was cut back by 6 bases and J by 4 bases. The CDR3 totals 15 residues. The DNA of the CDR3 is TGTGCCAGTAGCGCGACCGGGACAGGGTCGTACGAGCAGTACTTC. This gives the protein CASSATGTGSYEQYF.

The chain carries TRBV6-8 and TRBJ1-1, with 9 bases lining up with TRBD1. Trimming took 6 bases from V and 4 from J; bases not matched to a gene: 21. The germline V gene encodes CDR1 MNHGY and CDR2 SAAAGT. The CDR3 runs to 19 residues. CDR3 region: CASSRTGGRGQGISTEAFF. The CDR3 DNA follows: TGTGCCAGCAGCCGCACCGGGGGGAGGGGACAGGGTATTTCCACTGAAGCTTTCTTT.

The genes are TRBV6-8 and TRBJ2-7, with 8 bases that match TRBD2. The CDR3 is made up of 16 amino acids. Germline values: CDR1 MNHGY, CDR2 SAAAGT. V was clipped by 7 bases and J by 2 bases; unmatched bases: 13. In nucleotides, the CDR3 is TGTGCCAGCAATCCCAGCGGGGGATTGAGACCCTACGAGCAGTACTTC. It encodes CASNPSGGLRPYEQYF.

In this sample, this clone turned up once. V and J are TRBV28 and TRBJ2-1; D ambiguous. The CDR3 spans 15 residues. Looked up from germline, CDR1 is MDHEN and CDR2 is SYDVKM. V lost 8 bases, J lost 3 bases, and 17 bases lay in between. As DNA, the CDR3 is TGTGCCAGCCCTCCTGGACGCAAGGTCTACAATGAGCAGTTCTTC. This translates into CASPPGRKVYNEQFF.

The rearrangement uses TRBV11-3 and TRBJ2-7; D is undetermined. Germline CDR1 reads SGHNT; CDR2 reads YENEEA. The CDR3 totals 14 residues. V was clipped by 5 bases and J by 7 bases, with 18 bases between them. CDR3 residues: CASSHDRGVGEQYF. CDR3 sequence (DNA): TGTGCCAGCAGCCATGACCGCGGCGTGGGGGAGCAGTACTTC.

The V gene is TRBV19, the J gene TRBJ2-3; 9 nucleotides agree with TRBD2. After removal of 5 bases from V and 5 bases from J, the junction contained 5 bases not matched to a gene. The length of the CDR3 is 14 residues. Germline V gives CDR1 LNHDA, CDR2 SQIVND (reference sequence). CDR3 DNA: TGTGCCAGTAGTCTGCGGGAGGGTGGAGATACGCAGTATTTT. Translated: CASSLREGGDTQYF. The full variable domain, rest sourced from reference TRBV19 and TRBJ2-3, is DGGITQSPKYLFRKEGQNVTLSCEQNLNHDAMYWYRQDPGQGLRLIYYSQIVNDFQKGDIAEGYSVSREKKESFPLTVTSAQKNPTAFYLCASSLREGGDTQYFGPGTRLTVL.

The sample holds a few counts of this clone. The CDR3 here is CASSLYRLWTTISNTEAFF. The CDR3 region has the DNA TGTGCCAGCAGCTTATACCGCCTTTGGACAACGATCTCAAACACTGAAGCTTTCTTT. The genes are TRBV11-3 and TRBJ1-1; tentative D call: TRBD1 (5 bases). Between the trimmed V and J ends, which lost 2 bases and 2 bases, there was a span of 24 bases. CDR3 length equals 19 residues. The germline V gene encodes CDR1 SGHNT and CDR2 YENEEA. Drawing the rest from reference TRBV11-3 and TRBJ1-1, the complete variable domain is EAGVVQSPRYKIIEKKQPVAFWCNPISGHNTLYWYLQNLGQGPELLIRYENEEAVDDSQLPKDRFSAERLKGVDSTLKIQPAELGDSAVYLCASSLYRLWTTISNTEAFFGQGTRLTVV.

The rearrangement uses TRBV11-3 and TRBJ2-5; 7 nucleotides line up with TRBD1. After removal of 4 bases from V and 2 bases from J, the junction contained 4 bases not matched to a gene. The CDR3 covers 14 residues. Per the germline V gene, CDR1 is SGHNT and CDR2 is YENEEA. In DNA form, the CDR3 reads TGTGCCAGCAGCTACGACAGGGATCAAGAGACCCAGTACTTC. This translates into CASSYDRDQETQYF.

The V gene is TRBV11-3, the J gene TRBJ2-7, with 12 bases aligning to TRBD2. J lost 6 bases, V lost 7 bases, and 10 bases had no gene match. Looked up from germline, CDR1 is SGHNT and CDR2 is YENEEA. The CDR3 is 15 amino acids. CDR3 sequence reads: CASTEGASGRGEQYF. The CDR3 DNA is TGTGCCAGCACCGAAGGTGCTAGCGGGAGGGGCGAGCAGTACTTC. The variable domain in full, completed from reference TRBV11-3 and TRBJ2-7, reads EAGVVQSPRYKIIEKKQPVAFWCNPISGHNTLYWYLQNLGQGPELLIRYENEEAVDDSQLPKDRFSAERLKGVDSTLKIQPAELGDSAVYLCASTEGASGRGEQYFGPGTRLTVT.

The V and J genes are TRBV18 and TRBJ2-2; D gene ambiguous. The CDR3 length is 12 residues. In germline, CDR1 is KGHSH, CDR2 LQKENI. The V gene lost 6 bases and the J gene lost 5 bases, with 7 bases spanning the gap. The CDR3 here is CASSLRTGELFF. As DNA, the CDR3 is TGTGCCAGCTCTCTGAGAACCGGGGAGCTGTTTTTT.

V and J are TRBV29-1 and TRBJ1-3; 7 nucleotides align to TRBD1. Germline CDR1 reads SQVTM; CDR2 reads ANQGSEA. The CDR3 extends over 14 amino acids. V was clipped by 7 bases and J by 10 bases; unmatched bases: 16. The CDR3 sequence: CSAQGQPPRGTIYF. The DNA of the CDR3 is TGCAGCGCCCAGGGACAGCCGCCACGAGGTACCATATATTTT.

This chain uses TRBV5-1 with TRBJ2-7; maybe TRBD1 (6 bases). The length of the CDR3 is 14 residues. Germline V gene lookup returns CDR1 SGHRS and CDR2 YFSETQ. With 4 bases removed from V and 1 base from J, the gap between germline ends came to 12 bases. The CDR3 nucleotides read TGCGCCAGCAGCAGTTGGACAGAGTCCTACGAGCAGTACTTC. Residues: CASSSWTESYEQYF.

The V gene is TRBV5-1, the J gene TRBJ2-7; 13 bases are a match to TRBD2. The length of the CDR3 is 14 residues. With 4 bases clipped from V and 6 bases from J, the junction kept 4 bases outside the gene matches. Germline assignment: CDR1 SGHRS and CDR2 YFSETQ. The CDR3 DNA follows: TGCGCCAGCAGCGAGGGACTAGCGGGAAGCGAGCAGTACTTC. Its protein is CASSEGLAGSEQYF.

The chain employs TRBV5-1 and TRBJ2-5; D is perhaps TRBD2 (6 bases). The CDR3 loop spans 14 amino acids. CDR1 is SGHRS, CDR2 YFSETQ, per germline. Trimming removed 0 bases from V and 5 bases from J, with 11 bases in between. The CDR3 sequence: CASSLVGGRETQYF. The CDR3 bases are TGCGCCAGCAGCTTGGTGGGAGGAAGGGAGACCCAGTACTTC.

This chain links TRBV5-1 with TRBJ2-7; weak D call: TRBD1 (6 bases). The germline CDR1 and CDR2 sequences are SGHRS and YFSETQ. The CDR3 has 14 residues. Trimming removed 1 base from V and 6 bases from J, with 14 bases in between. CDR3: CASSLSQGMREQYF. The DNA of the CDR3 is TGCGCCAGCAGCTTGTCCCAGGGGATGCGCGAGCAGTACTTC.

This chain uses TRBV11-3 with TRBJ2-1; possibly TRBD1 or TRBD2 for D (5 bases each). The germline V gene has CDR1 SGHNT and CDR2 YENEEA. The CDR3 is 16 amino acids. Between the trimmed V and J ends, which lost 5 bases and 2 bases, there was a span of 16 bases. The CDR3 DNA sequence: TGTGCCAGCAGCCCACCGGGGCCACCCACCTACAATGAGCAGTTCTTC. It translates to CASSPPGPPTYNEQFF.